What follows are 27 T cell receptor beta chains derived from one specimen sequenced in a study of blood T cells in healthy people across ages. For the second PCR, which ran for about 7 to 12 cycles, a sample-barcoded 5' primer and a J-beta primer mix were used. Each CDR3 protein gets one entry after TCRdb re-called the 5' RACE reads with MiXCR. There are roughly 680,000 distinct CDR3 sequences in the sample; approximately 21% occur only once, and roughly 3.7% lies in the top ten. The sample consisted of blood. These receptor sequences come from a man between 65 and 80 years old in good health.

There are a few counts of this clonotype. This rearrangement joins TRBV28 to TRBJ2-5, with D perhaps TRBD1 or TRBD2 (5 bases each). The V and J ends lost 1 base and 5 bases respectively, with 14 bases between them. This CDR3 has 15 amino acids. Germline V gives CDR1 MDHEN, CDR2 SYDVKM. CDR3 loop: CASSLLGRGAETQYF. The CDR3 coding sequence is TGTGCCAGCAGTTTATTGGGACGAGGGGCGGAGACCCAGTACTTC.

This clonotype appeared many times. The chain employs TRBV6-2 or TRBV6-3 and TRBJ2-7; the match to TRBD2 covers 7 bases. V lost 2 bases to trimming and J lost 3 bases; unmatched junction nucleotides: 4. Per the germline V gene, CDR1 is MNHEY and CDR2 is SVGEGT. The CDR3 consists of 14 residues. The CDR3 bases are TGTGCCAGCAGTTACGGGGAGGGGTACTACGAGCAGTACTTC. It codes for CASSYGEGYYEQYF.

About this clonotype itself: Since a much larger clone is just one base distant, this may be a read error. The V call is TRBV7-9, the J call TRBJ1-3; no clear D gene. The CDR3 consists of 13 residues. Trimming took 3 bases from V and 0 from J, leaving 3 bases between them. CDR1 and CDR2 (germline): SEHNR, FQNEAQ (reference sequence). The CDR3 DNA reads TGTGCCAGCAGCTTTAACTCTGGAAACACCATATATTTT. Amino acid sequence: CASSFNSGNTIYF.

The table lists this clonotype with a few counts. CDR3 DNA: TGTGCCAGCAGTCCTTCCGGGACAGGGGAATTCGCCTACGAGCAGTACTTC. This sequence encodes CASSPSGTGEFAYEQYF. This chain uses TRBV25-1 with TRBJ2-7, with 10 bases that match TRBD1. After removal of 5 bases from V and 2 bases from J, the junction contained 12 bases not matched to a gene. The CDR3 runs to 17 residues. CDR1 and CDR2 from the germline V gene are MGHDK and SYGVNS.

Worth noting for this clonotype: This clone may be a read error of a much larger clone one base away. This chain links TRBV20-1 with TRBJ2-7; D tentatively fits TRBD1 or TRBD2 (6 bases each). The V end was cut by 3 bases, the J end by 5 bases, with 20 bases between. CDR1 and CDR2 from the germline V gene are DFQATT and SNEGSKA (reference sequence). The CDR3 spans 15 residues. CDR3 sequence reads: CSASHAGHPTHEQYF. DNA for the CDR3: TGCAGTGCTAGCCATGCGGGACACCCGACCCACGAGCAGTACTTC.

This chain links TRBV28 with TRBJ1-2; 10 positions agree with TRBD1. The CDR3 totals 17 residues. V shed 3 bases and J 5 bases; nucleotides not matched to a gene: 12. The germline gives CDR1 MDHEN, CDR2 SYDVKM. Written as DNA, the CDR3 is TGTGCCAGCAGTTTCCGACAGGGGGCTGAGTTTTGGTATGGCTACACCTTC. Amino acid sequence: CASSFRQGAEFWYGYTF.

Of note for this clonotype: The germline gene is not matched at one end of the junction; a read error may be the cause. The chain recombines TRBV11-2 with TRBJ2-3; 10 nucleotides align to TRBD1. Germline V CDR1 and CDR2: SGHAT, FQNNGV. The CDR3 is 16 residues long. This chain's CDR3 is CAGSSRGTGVTDTQYF. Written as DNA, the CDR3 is TGTGCCGGCAGCTCCCGGGGGACAGGGGTAACAGATACGCAGTATTTT.

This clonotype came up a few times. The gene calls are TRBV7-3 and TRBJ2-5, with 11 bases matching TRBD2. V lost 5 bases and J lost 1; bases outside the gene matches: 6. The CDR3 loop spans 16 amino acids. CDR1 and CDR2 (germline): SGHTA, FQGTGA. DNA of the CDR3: TGTGCCAGCAGCCCAACTAGCGGGAGTACCCAAGAGACCCAGTACTTC. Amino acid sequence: CASSPTSGSTQETQYF.

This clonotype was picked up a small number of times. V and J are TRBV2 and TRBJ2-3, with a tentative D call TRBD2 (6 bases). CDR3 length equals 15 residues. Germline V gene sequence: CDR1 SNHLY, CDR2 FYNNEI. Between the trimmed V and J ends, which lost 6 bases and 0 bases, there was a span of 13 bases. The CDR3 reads CASRNVGSSTDTQYF. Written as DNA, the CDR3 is TGTGCCAGCAGGAACGTCGGGAGTAGCACAGATACGCAGTATTTT.

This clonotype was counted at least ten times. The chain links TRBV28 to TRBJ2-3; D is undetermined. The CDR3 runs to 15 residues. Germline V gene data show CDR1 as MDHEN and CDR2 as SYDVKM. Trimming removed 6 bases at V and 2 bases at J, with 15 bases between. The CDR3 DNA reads TGTGCCAGCAGCTTGAGGCAGGATTACACAGATACGCAGTATTTT. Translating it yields CASSLRQDYTDTQYF.

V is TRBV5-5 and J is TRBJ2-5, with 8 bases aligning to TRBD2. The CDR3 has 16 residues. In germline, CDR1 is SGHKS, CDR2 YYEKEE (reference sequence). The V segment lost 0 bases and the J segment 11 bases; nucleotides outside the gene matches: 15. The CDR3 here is CASSLAGTSGIREQYF. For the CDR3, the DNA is TGTGCCAGCAGCTTGGCTGGAACTAGCGGAATTCGGGAGCAGTACTTC.

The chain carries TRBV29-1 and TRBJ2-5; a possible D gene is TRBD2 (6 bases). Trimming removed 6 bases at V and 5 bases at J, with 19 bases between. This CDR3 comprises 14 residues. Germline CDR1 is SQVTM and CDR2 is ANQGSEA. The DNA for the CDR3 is TGCAGCGTCGGCAGAGCGGTTGCGGGGGAGACCCAGTACTTC. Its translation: CSVGRAVAGETQYF.

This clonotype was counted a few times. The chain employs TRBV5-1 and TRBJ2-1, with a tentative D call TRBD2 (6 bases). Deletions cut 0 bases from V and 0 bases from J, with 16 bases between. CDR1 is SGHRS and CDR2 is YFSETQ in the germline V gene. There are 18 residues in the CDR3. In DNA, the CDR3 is TGCGCCAGCAGCTTGGCCGGGAGTCGTACGAGCTCCTACAATGAGCAGTTCTTC. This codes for CASSLAGSRTSSYNEQFF. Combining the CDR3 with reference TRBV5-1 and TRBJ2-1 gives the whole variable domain KAGVTQTPRYLIKTRGQQVTLSCSPISGHRSVSWYQQTPGQGLQFLFEYFSETQRNKGNFPGRFSGRQFSNSRSEMNVSTLELGDSALYLCASSLAGSRTSSYNEQFFGPGTRLTVL.

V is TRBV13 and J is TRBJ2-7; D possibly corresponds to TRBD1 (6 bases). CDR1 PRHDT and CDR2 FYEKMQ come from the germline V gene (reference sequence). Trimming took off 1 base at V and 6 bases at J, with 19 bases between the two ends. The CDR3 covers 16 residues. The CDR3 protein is CASSLDRAQGYPEQYF. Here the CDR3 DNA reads TGTGCCAGCAGCTTAGACAGGGCGCAGGGTTATCCCGAGCAGTACTTC.

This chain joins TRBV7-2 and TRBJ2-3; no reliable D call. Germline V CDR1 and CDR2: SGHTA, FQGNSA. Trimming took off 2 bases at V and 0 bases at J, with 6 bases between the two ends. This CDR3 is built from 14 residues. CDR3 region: CASSLIRSTDTQYF. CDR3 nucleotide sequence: TGTGCCAGCAGCTTAATCCGGAGCACAGATACGCAGTATTTT.

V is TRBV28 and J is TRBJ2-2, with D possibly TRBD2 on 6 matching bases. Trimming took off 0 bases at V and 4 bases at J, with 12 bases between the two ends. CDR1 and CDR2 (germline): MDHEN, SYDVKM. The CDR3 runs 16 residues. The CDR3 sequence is CASSLWGGEGTGELFF. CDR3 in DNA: TGTGCCAGCAGTTTATGGGGGGGAGAGGGCACCGGGGAGCTGTTTTTT.

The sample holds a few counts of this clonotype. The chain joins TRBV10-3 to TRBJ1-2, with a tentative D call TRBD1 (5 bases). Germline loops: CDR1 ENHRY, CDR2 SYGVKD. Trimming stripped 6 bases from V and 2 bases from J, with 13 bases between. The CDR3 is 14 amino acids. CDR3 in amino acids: CAISLGDWNYGYTF. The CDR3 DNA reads TGTGCCATCAGCCTAGGGGACTGGAACTATGGCTACACCTTC.

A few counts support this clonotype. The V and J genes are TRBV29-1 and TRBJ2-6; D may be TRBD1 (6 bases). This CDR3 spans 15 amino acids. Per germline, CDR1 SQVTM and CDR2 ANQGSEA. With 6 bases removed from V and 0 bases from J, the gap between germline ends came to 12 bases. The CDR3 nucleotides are TGCAGCGTCTGGACAGCGAACTCTGGGGCCAACGTCCTGACTTTC. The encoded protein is CSVWTANSGANVLTF.

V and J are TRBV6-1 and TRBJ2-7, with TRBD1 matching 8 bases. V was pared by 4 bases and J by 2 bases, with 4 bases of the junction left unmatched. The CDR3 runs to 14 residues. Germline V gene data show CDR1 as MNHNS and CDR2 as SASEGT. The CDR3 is CASSADRGPYEQYF. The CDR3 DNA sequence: TGTGCCAGCAGTGCTGACAGGGGTCCCTACGAGCAGTACTTC.

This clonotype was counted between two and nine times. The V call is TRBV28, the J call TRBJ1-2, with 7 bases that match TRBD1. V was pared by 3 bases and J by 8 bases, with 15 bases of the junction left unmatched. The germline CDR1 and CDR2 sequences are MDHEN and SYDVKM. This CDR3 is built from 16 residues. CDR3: CASSFARQGITGGYTF. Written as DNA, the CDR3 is TGTGCCAGCAGTTTCGCCCGACAGGGAATTACAGGCGGCTACACCTTC.

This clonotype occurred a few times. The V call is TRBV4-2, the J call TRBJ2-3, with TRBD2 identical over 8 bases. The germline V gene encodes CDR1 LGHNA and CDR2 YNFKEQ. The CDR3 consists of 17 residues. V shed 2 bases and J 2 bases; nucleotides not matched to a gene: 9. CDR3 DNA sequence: TGTGCCAGCAGCCAATGGAAGCGGGAGCCACCCACAGATACGCAGTATTTT. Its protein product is CASSQWKREPPTDTQYF.

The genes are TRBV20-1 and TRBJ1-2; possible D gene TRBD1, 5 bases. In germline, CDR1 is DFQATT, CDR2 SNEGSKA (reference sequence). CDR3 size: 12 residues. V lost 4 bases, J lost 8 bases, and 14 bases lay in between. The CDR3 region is CSAIKTGLGYTF. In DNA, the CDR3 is TGCAGTGCTATTAAGACGGGGCTAGGCTACACCTTC.

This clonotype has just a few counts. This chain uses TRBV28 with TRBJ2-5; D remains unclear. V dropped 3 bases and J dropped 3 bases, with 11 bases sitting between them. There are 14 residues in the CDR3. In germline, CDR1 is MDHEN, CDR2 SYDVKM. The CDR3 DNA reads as TGTGCCAGCAGTTTTGGCACGGCGAAAGAGACCCAGTACTTC. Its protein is CASSFGTAKETQYF.

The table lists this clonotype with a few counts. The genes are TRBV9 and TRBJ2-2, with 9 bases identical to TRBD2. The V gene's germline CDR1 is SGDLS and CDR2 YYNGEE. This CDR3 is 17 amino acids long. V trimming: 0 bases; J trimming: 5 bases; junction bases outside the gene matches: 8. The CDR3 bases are TGTGCCAGCAGCGTAGAGGGCCTAGCGGGACGGACCGGGGAGCTGTTTTTT. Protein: CASSVEGLAGRTGELFF.

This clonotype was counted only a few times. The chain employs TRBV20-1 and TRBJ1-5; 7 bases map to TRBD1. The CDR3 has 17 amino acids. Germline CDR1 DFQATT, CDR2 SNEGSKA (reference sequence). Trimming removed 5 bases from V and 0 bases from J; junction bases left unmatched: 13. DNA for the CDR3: TGCAGTGCTCAACTGGGACAGTACGTTCGTAGCAATCAGCCCCAGCATTTT. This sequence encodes CSAQLGQYVRSNQPQHF.

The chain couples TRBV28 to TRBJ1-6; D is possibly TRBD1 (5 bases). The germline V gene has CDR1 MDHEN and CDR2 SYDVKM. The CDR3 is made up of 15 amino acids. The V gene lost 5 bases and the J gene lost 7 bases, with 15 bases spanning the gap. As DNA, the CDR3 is TGTGCCAGCAGTGTTCAAAGGACACCGAATTCACCCCTCCACTTT. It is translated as CASSVQRTPNSPLHF.

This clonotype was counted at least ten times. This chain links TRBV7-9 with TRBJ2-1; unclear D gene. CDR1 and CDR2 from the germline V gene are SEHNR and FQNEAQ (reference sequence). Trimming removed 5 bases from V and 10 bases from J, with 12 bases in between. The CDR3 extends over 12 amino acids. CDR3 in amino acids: CASSTTEFEQFF. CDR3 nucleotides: TGTGCCAGCAGCACAACGGAATTCGAGCAGTTCTTC.